What follows is one TCR beta chain and its context. The antigen remains undetermined. At one of its ends the junction is not consistent with the germline gene, which may arise from a read error. The sample comes from a study of blood T cells in healthy people across ages. Individuals who donated were healthy Caucasians from Russia aged about 6 to 100. The CDR3 has 14 residues. The germline gives CDR1 WNHNN, CDR2 SYGVQD (reference sequence). Through a sample-barcoded 5' primer and a J-beta primer mix, a second PCR was run for about 6 to 11 cycles. The study obtained at least 2.5 million CDR3-containing paired-end reads from every sample. One entry per CDR3 protein results from TCRdb running MiXCR on the 5' RACE reads. The repertoire holds about 970,000 distinct CDR3 sequences, with roughly 51% as singletons. Notes on the study in general: In these data, TCR beta diversity tracked strongly with naive T cell percentage.

The TCR originated in a woman aged 60-70 years in good health. The sequencing sample was made of blood. The V gene is TRBV10-1, the J gene TRBJ2-7; D assignment may be TRBD1 or TRBD2 (5 bases each). The J call is doubtful: the DNA matches TRBJ2-4 better. CDR3 bases: TGCGCCAGCGGTGATTGGGCTGGGGGAAACATTCAGTACTTC. This encodes CASGDWAGGNIQYF.